The entry below describes one TCR beta chain. The antigen is undetermined. Culture lasted under 13 days before CD4+ T cell isolation. Previously uninfected by SARS-CoV-2, the vaccine recipients also showed negative nucleocapsid antibodies. Sequencing used immunoSEQ multiplex PCR; TCRdb keeps in-frame clones, though not all of them. Here the sample spans under 60,000 clones, 67% being singletons. This entry is derived from a study of vaccination effects on CD4 cells after COVID-19. Study at large: Pools of viral peptides were used by the ViraFEST assay to expand antigen-specific CD4+ T cells ahead of sequencing. Regarding the study as a whole: The study got few convalescent patients and did not collect any early post-infection timepoints.

Specimen: CD4+ T cells from PBMCs cultured without peptide, collected before COVID-19 vaccination. The sequence came from a human donor who received a COVID-19 vaccine.

CDR3 DNA sequence: TGTGCCAGCAGTTCCCTCGGGGCAGGCCAAGGGTACACCTTC. Translation: CASSSLGAGQGYTF. V usage is TRBV6-5 and J usage is TRBJ1-2; D possibly corresponds to TRBD1 (5 bases). Trimming took 4 bases from V and 11 from J, leaving 20 bases between them. Per germline, CDR1 MNHEY and CDR2 SVGAGI. The CDR3 runs 14 residues.